This TCR beta chain was recovered during a study of blood T cell repertoires in COVID-19. V was trimmed by 0 bases and J by 6 bases, leaving 15 bases between them. CDR3 length: 15 amino acids. The V gene's germline CDR1 is LGHDT and CDR2 YNNKEL (reference sequence). Study processing details: From reference gene primer amplification, estimates of nucleated cell counts were derived. Assay: immunoSEQ multiplex PCR; the TCRdb copy retains only in-frame clones and omits some. V, J and clone size are those of that table, while D and trimming were read from the DNA. Among more than 150,000 clones listed, approximately 80% were seen once.

This clonotype originated in a human donor in a cohort sampled during active COVID-19. Input material: peripheral blood. J is TRBJ2-7 and V is TRBV3-1 (or the pseudogene TRBV3-2), with D perhaps matching TRBD2 (6 bases). In DNA form, the CDR3 reads TGTGCCAGCAGCCAAGACACGTCCGGGGGTGGCGAGCAGTACTTC. This encodes CASSQDTSGGGEQYF.